This passage covers 12 T cell receptor beta chains from one sample sequenced in a study of blood T cell repertoires in COVID-19. Sequencing used immunoSEQ multiplex PCR; TCRdb keeps in-frame clones, though not all of them. This sample yields about 200,000 clones, of which 75% to 90% are seen a single time; about 6.3% belongs to the top ten. Sequenced: peripheral blood. These TCRs come from a man in his 60s with acute or convalescent COVID-19.

The V gene is TRBV11-3, the J gene TRBJ1-6; 9 bases line up with TRBD1. This CDR3 has 14 residues. V lost 3 bases, J lost 7 bases, and 1 base stayed unmatched. Germline CDR1 reads SGHNT; CDR2 reads YENEEA. CDR3 amino acids: CASSFGTGNSPLHF. CDR3 coding DNA: TGTGCCAGCAGCTTCGGGACAGGGAATTCACCCCTCCACTTT.

V gene TRBV20-1 combines with J gene TRBJ1-4, with 7 bases that match TRBD1. The J segment lost 7 bases and the V segment lost 4 bases, leaving 6 bases of the junction unmatched. In germline, CDR1 is DFQATT, CDR2 SNEGSKA (reference sequence). The CDR3 contains 13 residues. The CDR3 DNA sequence: TGCAGTGCTATTGACAGGGAGGGTGAAAAACTGTTTTTT. Its translation: CSAIDREGEKLFF.

This sequence joins TRBV27 and TRBJ2-2; 9 nucleotides line up with TRBD1. The CDR3 has 17 amino acids. Germline V gene lookup returns CDR1 MNHEY and CDR2 SMNVEV (reference sequence). Unmatched junction bases numbered 7, after V lost 5 bases and J lost 0 bases. CDR3 sequence: CASSRRQGGTNTGELFF. Written as DNA, the CDR3 is TGTGCCAGCAGTCGGAGACAGGGGGGGACGAACACCGGGGAGCTGTTTTTT.

The CDR3 nucleotides read TGTGCCAGCAGCGAAACGCGAAATGAGCAGTTCTTC. Residues: CASSETRNEQFF. The chain recombines TRBV5-8 with TRBJ2-1; D uncertain. Trimming left V 4 bases short and J 7 bases short, with 9 bases between. The CDR3 extends over 12 amino acids. Germline V gene data show CDR1 as SGHTS and CDR2 as YDEGEE.

The chain recombines TRBV12-3 or TRBV12-4 with TRBJ1-1, with D perhaps matching TRBD1 (6 bases). The CDR3 is made up of 13 amino acids. Trimming took 7 bases from V and 3 from J, leaving 12 bases between them. CDR3 sequence: CASKGGVDTEAFF. The CDR3 nucleotides read TGTGCCAGCAAGGGGGGGGTGGACACTGAAGCTTTCTTT.

A few counts support this clone. The V gene is TRBV6-6, the J gene TRBJ1-2, with D maybe TRBD1 (6 bases). Trimming removed 5 bases from V and 2 bases from J, with 18 bases in between. Germline CDR1 and CDR2: MNHNY and SVGAGI (reference sequence). The CDR3 is made up of 16 amino acids. The chain's CDR3 is CASSPKRSTGNYGYTF. CDR3 sequence (DNA): TGTGCCAGCAGTCCAAAAAGGTCCACAGGGAACTATGGCTACACCTTC.

V is TRBV19 and J is TRBJ1-1; 9 nucleotides agree with TRBD1. The trim removed 6 bases at V and 6 bases at J, leaving 20 bases unmatched. Germline V CDR1 and CDR2: LNHDA, SQIVND (reference sequence). The CDR3 extends over 18 amino acids. The CDR3 loop is CASRYRAGTGFFVAEAFF. CDR3 bases: TGTGCCAGTAGGTATAGGGCTGGGACAGGGTTCTTTGTTGCTGAAGCTTTCTTT.

This chain joins TRBV25-1 and TRBJ1-3; 8 nucleotides line up with TRBD1. The CDR3 is 18 residues long. Germline V gene sequence: CDR1 MGHDK, CDR2 SYGVNS. With 5 bases clipped from V and 0 bases from J, the junction kept 12 bases outside the gene matches. This chain's CDR3 is CASSTPQGGTGSGNTIYF. DNA of the CDR3: TGTGCCAGCAGTACCCCCCAAGGTGGGACAGGCTCTGGAAACACCATATATTTT.

This clone was recorded a few times. The V gene is TRBV5-1, the J gene TRBJ1-3; D gene unclear. Germline V lookup: CDR1 SGHRS, CDR2 YFSETQ. V was clipped by 4 bases and J by 1 base, with 12 bases between them. CDR3 length equals 15 residues. Here the CDR3 reads CASSPGSGSGNTIYF. The CDR3 bases are TGCGCCAGCAGCCCCGGCTCGGGTTCTGGAAACACCATATATTTT. Using reference TRBV5-1 and TRBJ1-3 for the parts outside the CDR3, the full variable domain is KAGVTQTPRYLIKTRGQQVTLSCSPISGHRSVSWYQQTPGQGLQFLFEYFSETQRNKGNFPGRFSGRQFSNSRSEMNVSTLELGDSALYLCASSPGSGSGNTIYFGEGSWLTVV.

The rearrangement links TRBV6-5 to TRBJ2-1; D gene ambiguous. Looked up from germline, CDR1 is MNHEY and CDR2 is SVGAGI. The CDR3 has 14 amino acids. Trimming removed 3 bases from V and 7 bases from J, with 13 bases in between. The CDR3 DNA is TGTGCCAGCAGTTATAATGGTGGCGGAAATGAGCAGTTCTTC. Its translation: CASSYNGGGNEQFF.

V usage is TRBV24-1 and J usage is TRBJ1-5; D might be TRBD1 (5 bases). The CDR3 sequence is 16 residues long. Germline CDR1 reads KGHDR; CDR2 reads SFDVKD. The V end was cut by 3 bases, the J end by 4 bases, with 15 bases between. The DNA for the CDR3 is TGTGCCACCAGTGATAGCCAAGGGGTCTTAAATCAGCCCCAGCATTTT. Amino acids: CATSDSQGVLNQPQHF.

The V and J genes are TRBV5-1 and TRBJ2-1; TRBD2 might be the D (6 bases). Germline V CDR1 and CDR2: SGHRS, YFSETQ. V dropped 0 bases and J dropped 0 bases, with 13 bases sitting between them. The CDR3 is 17 residues long. The CDR3 DNA sequence: TGCGCCAGCAGCTTGGGGTTAGCGGCGAACTCCTACAATGAGCAGTTCTTC. This codes for CASSLGLAANSYNEQFF.